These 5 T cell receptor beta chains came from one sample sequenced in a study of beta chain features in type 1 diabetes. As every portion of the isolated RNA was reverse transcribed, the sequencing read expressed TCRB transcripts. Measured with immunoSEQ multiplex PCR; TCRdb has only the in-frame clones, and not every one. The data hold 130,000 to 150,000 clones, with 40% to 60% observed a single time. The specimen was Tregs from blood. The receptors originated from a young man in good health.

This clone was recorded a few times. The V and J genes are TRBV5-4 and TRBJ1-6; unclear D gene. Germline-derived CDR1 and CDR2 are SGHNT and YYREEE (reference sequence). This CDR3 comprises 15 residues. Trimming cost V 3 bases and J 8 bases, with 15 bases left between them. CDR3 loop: CASSSLGGGDSPLHF. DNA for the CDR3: TGTGCCAGCAGCTCCCTGGGCGGCGGGGATTCACCCCTCCACTTT. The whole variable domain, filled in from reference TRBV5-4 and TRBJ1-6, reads ETGVTQSPTHLIKTRGQQVTLRCSSQSGHNTVSWYQQALGQGPQFIFQYYREEENGRGNFPPRFSGLQFPNYSSELNVNALELDDSALYLCASSSLGGGDSPLHFGNGTRLTVT.

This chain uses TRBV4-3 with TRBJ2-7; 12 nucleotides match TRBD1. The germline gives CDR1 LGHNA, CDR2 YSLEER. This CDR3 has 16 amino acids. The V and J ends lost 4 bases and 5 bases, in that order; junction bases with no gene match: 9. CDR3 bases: TGCGCCAGCAGCCCCCACTTAGGGACAGGGGGCGACGAGCAGTACTTC. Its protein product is CASSPHLGTGGDEQYF.

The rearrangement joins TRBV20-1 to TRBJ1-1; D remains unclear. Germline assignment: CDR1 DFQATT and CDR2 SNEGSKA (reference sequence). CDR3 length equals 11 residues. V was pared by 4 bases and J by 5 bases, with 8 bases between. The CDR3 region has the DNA TGCAGTGCTAATCTTTTTACTGAAGCTTTCTTT. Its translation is CSANLFTEAFF.

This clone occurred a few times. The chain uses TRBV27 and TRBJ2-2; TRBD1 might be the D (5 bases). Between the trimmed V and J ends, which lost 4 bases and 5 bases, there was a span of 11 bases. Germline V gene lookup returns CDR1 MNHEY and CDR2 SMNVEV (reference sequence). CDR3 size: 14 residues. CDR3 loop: CASSSGSWTGELFF. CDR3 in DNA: TGTGCCAGCAGTTCAGGGTCGTGGACCGGGGAGCTGTTTTTT.

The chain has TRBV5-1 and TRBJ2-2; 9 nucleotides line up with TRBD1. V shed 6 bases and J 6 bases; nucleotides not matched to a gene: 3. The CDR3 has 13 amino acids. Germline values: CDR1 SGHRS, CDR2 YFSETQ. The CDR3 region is CASTTGGSGELFF. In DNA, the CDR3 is TGCGCCAGCACCACAGGGGGCTCCGGGGAGCTGTTTTTT.